This T cell receptor (beta chain) was identified during a study of cytomegalovirus exposure and HLA in healthy donors. Primers: 60 Vbeta forward and 13 Jbeta reverse. Sequenced by immunoSEQ multiplex PCR; TCRdb stores in-frame clones only, minus some. In the table there are around 120,000 clones, around 78% of which are singletons. Trimming took 0 bases from V and 7 from J, leaving 10 bases between them. The CDR3 sequence is 13 residues long. Per germline, CDR1 MDHEN and CDR2 SYDVKM. The sample comprised PBMCs. V gene TRBV28 combines with J gene TRBJ2-7; no clear D. The clonotype comes from a woman in her thirties or forties in good health and CMV-seronegative. The CDR3 reads CASSLWSQAEQYF. The CDR3 nucleotides read TGTGCCAGCAGTTTATGGAGCCAGGCTGAGCAGTACTTC.